This TCR beta chain originates from a study of blood T cell repertoires in COVID-19. The CDR3 consists of 15 residues. The V segment lost 1 base and the J segment 5 bases; nucleotides outside the gene matches: 8. Germline CDR1 GTSNPN, CDR2 SVGIG (reference sequence). Data came from immunoSEQ multiplex PCR; TCRdb stores just in-frame clones and leaves some out. This table has some 97,000 clones, approximately 83% appearing once. The study drew participants aged about 18 to 89 years from approximately 25 US areas. The source of this sequence is a woman between 45 and 65 years old who had recovered from COVID-19. The genes are TRBV30 and TRBJ1-2, with 9 positions matching TRBD1. Sample: PBMCs or T cells enriched from blood (not recorded which). CDR3: CAWSGLQGALYGYTF. The CDR3 DNA reads as TGTGCCTGGAGTGGATTACAGGGGGCATTGTATGGCTACACCTTC.